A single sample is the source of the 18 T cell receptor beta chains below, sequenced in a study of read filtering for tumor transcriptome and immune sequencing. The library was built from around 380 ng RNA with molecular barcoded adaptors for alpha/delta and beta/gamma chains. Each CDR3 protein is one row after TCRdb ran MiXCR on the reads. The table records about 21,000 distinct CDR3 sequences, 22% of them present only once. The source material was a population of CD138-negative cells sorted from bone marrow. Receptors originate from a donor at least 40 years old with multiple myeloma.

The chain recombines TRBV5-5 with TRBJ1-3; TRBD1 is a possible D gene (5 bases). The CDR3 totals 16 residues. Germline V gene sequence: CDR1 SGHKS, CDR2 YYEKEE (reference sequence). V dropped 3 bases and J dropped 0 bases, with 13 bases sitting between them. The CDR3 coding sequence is TGTGCCAGCAGCTCATCCGGGACTTACTCTGGAAACACCATATATTTT. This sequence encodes CASSSSGTYSGNTIYF.

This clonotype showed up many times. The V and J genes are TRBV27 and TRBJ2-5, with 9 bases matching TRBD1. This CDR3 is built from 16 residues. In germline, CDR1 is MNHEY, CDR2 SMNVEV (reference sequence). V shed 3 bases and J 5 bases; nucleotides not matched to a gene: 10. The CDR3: CASSFLFYRGRETQYF. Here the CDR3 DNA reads TGTGCCAGCAGTTTTCTCTTTTACAGGGGGCGGGAGACCCAGTACTTC.

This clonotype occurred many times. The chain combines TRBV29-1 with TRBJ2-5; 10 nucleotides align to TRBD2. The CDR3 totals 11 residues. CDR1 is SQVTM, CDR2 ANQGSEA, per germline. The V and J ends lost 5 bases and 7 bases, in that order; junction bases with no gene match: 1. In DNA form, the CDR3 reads TGCAGCGTTCGACTAGCGGGGACCCAGTACTTC. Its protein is CSVRLAGTQYF.

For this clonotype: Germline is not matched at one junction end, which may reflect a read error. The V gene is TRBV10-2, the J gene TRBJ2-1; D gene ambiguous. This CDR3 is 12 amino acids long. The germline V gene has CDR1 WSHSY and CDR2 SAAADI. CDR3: CANSLVGNEQFF. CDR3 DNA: TGCGCCAACAGTCTAGTAGGAAATGAGCAATTCTTC.

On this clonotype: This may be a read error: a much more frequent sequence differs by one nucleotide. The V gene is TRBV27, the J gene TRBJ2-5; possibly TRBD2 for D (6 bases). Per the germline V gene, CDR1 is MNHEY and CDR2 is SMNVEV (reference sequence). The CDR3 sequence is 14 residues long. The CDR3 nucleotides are TGTGCCAGCGGTTTATCAGAGTATTCGGGGGCCCAGTACTTC. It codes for CASGLSEYSGAQYF.

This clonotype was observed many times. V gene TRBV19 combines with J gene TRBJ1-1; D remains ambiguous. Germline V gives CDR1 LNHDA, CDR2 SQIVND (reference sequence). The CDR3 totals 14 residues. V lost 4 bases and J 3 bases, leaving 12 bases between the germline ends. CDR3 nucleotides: TGTGCCAGTAGTACGGCAGATTCTTACACTGAAGCTTTCTTT. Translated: CASSTADSYTEAFF.

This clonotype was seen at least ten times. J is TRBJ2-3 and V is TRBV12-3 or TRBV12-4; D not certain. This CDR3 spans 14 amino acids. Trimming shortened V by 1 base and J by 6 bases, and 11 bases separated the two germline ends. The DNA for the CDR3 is TGTGCCAGCAGTTTAGACTTTGGACCGGATACGCAGTATTTT. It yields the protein CASSLDFGPDTQYF.

CDR3 in amino acids: CASGRPGTTNQPQHF. The CDR3 region has the DNA TGTGCCAGCGGCCGACCCGGGACAACGAATCAGCCCCAGCATTTT. The rearrangement links TRBV6-6 to TRBJ1-5; D is perhaps TRBD1 (6 bases). Per the germline V gene, CDR1 is MNHNY and CDR2 is SVGAGI (reference sequence). V lost 8 bases and J 4 bases, leaving 18 bases between the germline ends. The CDR3 sequence is 15 residues long.

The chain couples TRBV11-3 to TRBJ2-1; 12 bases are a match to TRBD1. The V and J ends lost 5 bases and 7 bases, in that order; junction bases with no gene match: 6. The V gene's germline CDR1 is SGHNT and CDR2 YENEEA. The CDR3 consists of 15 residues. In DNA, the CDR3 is TGTGCCAGCAGCATCGGGACAGGGGGCGGGAATGAGCAGTTCTTC. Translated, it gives CASSIGTGGGNEQFF.

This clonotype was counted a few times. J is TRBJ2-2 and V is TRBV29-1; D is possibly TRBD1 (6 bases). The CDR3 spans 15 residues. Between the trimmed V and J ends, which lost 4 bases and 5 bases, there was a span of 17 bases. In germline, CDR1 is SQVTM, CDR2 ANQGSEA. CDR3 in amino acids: CSVAGRQGRTGELFF. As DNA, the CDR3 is TGCAGCGTTGCCGGGCGGCAGGGGAGAACCGGGGAGCTGTTTTTT.

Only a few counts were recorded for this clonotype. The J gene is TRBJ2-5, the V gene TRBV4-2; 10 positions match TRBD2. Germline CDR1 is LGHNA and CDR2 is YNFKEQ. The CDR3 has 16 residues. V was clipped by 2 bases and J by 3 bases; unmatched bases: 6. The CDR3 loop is CASSQLGLAREETQYF. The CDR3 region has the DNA TGTGCCAGCAGCCAACTGGGACTAGCGAGAGAAGAGACCCAGTACTTC.

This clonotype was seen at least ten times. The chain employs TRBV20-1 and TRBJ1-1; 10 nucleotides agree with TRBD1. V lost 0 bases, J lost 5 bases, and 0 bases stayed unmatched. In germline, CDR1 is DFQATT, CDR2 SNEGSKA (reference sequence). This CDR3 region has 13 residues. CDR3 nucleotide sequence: TGCAGTGCTAGAGAGGGACAGGGGACTGAAGCTTTCTTT. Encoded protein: CSAREGQGTEAFF.

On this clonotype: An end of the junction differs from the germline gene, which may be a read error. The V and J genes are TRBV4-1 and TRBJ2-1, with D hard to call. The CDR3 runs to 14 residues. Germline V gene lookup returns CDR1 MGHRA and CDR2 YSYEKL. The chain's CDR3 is CASSQTTVYNEQSF. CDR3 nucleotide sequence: TGCGCCAGCAGCCAAACCACAGTGTACAATGAGCAGTCCTTC.

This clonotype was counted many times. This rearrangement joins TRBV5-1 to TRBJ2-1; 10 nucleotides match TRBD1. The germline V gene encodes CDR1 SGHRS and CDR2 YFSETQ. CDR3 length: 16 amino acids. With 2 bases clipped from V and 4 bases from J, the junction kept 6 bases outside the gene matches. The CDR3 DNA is TGCGCCAGCAGCTTTGGGACAGGGGCGAAATACAATGAGCAGTTCTTC. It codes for CASSFGTGAKYNEQFF.

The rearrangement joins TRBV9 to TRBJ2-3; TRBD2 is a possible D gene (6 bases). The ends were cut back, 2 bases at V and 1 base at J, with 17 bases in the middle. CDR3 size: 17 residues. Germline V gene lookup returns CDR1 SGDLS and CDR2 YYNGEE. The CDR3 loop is CASSVETGEDGTDTQYF. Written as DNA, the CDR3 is TGTGCCAGCAGCGTCGAAACGGGAGAGGATGGCACAGATACGCAGTATTTT.

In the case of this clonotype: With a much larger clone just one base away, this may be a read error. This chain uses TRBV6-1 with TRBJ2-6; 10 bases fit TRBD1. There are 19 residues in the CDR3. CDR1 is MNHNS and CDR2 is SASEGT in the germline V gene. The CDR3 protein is CASSAKSYGTGAGANGLTF. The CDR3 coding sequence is TGTGCCAGCAGCGCCAAATCCTACGGGACAGGGGCTGGGGCCAACGGCCTGACTTTC.

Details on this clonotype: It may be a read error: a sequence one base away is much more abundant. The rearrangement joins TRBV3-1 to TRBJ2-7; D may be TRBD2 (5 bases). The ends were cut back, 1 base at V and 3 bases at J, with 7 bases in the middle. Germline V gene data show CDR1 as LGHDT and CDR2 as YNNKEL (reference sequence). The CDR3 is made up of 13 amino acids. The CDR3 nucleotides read TGTGCCAGCAGCCAAGGGACTCTCTACGAGCAGTACTTC. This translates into CASSQGTLYEQYF.

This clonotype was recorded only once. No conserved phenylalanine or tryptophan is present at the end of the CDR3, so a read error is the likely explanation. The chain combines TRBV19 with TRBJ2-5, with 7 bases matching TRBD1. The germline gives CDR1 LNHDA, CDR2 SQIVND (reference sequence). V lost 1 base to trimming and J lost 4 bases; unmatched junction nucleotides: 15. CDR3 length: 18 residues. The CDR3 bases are TGTGCCAGTAGTATAGGACCCACCCTGGACAGGTCTTCAGAGACCCAGTACCTC. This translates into CASSIGPTLDRSSETQYL.